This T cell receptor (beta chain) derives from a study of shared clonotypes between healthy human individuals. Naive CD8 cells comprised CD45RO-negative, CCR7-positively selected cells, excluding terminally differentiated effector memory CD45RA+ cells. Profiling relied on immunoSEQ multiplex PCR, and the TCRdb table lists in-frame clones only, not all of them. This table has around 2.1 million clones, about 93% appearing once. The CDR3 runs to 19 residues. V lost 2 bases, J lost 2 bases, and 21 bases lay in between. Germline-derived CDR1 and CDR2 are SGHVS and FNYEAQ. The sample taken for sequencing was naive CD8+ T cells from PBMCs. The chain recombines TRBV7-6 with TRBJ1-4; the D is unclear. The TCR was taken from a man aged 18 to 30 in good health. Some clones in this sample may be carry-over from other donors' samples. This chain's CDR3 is CASSLKLQTKPLTNEKLFF. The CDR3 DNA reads TGTGCCAGCAGCTTAAAGCTGCAGACAAAACCCCTGACTAATGAAAAACTGTTTTTT.